These 14 T cell receptor beta chains originate from one sample sequenced in a study of T cell changes during pregnancy in multiple sclerosis. The repertoire was sequenced with immunoSEQ multiplex PCR; TCRdb's copy has only in-frame clones and lacks some. The sample lists roughly 59,000 clones, over 85% occurring once. Material: CD4+ T cells from peripheral blood mononuclear cells, obtained before pregnancy. These receptors were taken from a female donor with multiple sclerosis, enrolled in a pregnancy study.

This clone was seen only once. The gene calls are TRBV6-1 and TRBJ1-6; weak D call: TRBD1 (5 bases). This CDR3 has 16 amino acids. Germline V gives CDR1 MNHNS, CDR2 SASEGT. V was cut by 2 bases and J by 7 bases, with 15 bases left in between. This chain's CDR3 is CASSEWQGGENSPLHF. DNA for the CDR3: TGTGCCAGCAGTGAATGGCAGGGAGGGGAAAATTCACCCCTCCACTTT.

The V call is TRBV27, the J call TRBJ2-7; 12 positions agree with TRBD2. V shed 5 bases and J 0 bases; nucleotides not matched to a gene: 2. CDR1 and CDR2 (germline): MNHEY, SMNVEV (reference sequence). The CDR3 totals 15 residues. The CDR3 reads CASSRTSGTSYEQYF. DNA for the CDR3: TGTGCCAGCAGTCGGACTAGCGGGACCTCCTACGAGCAGTACTTC.

The chain carries TRBV7-2 and TRBJ2-5; D is possibly TRBD2 (6 bases). CDR3 size: 16 residues. Germline V gene data show CDR1 as SGHTA and CDR2 as FQGNSA. V shed 3 bases and J shed 1 base, with 15 bases lying between them. The CDR3 here is CASSLASVSPQETQYF. CDR3 DNA sequence: TGTGCCAGCAGCTTGGCTAGCGTGTCTCCCCAAGAGACCCAGTACTTC. The complete variable domain, with remaining parts taken from reference TRBV7-2 and TRBJ2-5, reads GAGVSQSPSNKVTEKGKDVELRCDPISGHTALYWYRQSLGQGLEFLIYFQGNSAPDKSGLPSDRFSAERTGGSVSTLTIQRTQQEDSAVYLCASSLASVSPQETQYFGPGTRLLVL.

This chain connects TRBV10-2 to TRBJ2-1; D may be TRBD1 (6 bases). Trimming took off 5 bases at V and 6 bases at J, with 11 bases between the two ends. This CDR3 has 13 residues. Germline lookup yields CDR1 WSHSY and CDR2 SAAADI. As DNA, the CDR3 is TGCGCCAGCAGTAGTTTGGGGGCCAATGAGCAGTTCTTC. Its protein product is CASSSLGANEQFF.

V gene TRBV11-2 combines with J gene TRBJ2-7, with 7 bases aligning to TRBD1. Germline assignment: CDR1 SGHAT and CDR2 FQNNGV. J was trimmed by 0 bases and V by 4 bases; bases with no gene match: 6. The CDR3 has 15 residues. In DNA form, the CDR3 reads TGTGCCAGCAGCTCTCCCGGGACAGCCTCCTACGAGCAGTACTTC. Translating it yields CASSSPGTASYEQYF.

The chain carries TRBV5-1 and TRBJ2-1, with 10 bases matching TRBD1. The V and J ends lost 4 bases and 7 bases, in that order; junction bases with no gene match: 11. In germline, CDR1 is SGHRS, CDR2 YFSETQ. This CDR3 has 16 amino acids. This CDR3 is CASSPRRTGGINEQFF. As DNA, the CDR3 is TGCGCCAGCAGCCCTAGAAGGACAGGGGGGATTAATGAGCAGTTCTTC.

V usage is TRBV18 and J usage is TRBJ1-1, with no clear D. Germline CDR1 and CDR2: KGHSH and LQKENI. V shed 2 bases and J shed 0 bases, with 10 bases lying between them. The CDR3 spans 15 residues. The CDR3 DNA is TGTGCCAGCTCACCATCGCGGCGAATGAACACTGAAGCTTTCTTT. Amino acid sequence: CASSPSRRMNTEAFF. Based on the CDR3 plus reference TRBV18 and TRBJ1-1, the full variable domain is NAGVMQNPRHLVRRRGQEARLRCSPMKGHSHVYWYRQLPEEGLKFMVYLQKENIIDESGMPKERFSAEFPKEGPSILRIQQVVRGDSAAYFCASSPSRRMNTEAFFGQGTRLTVV.

The chain carries TRBV6-4 and TRBJ2-1; TRBD2 aligns across 7 bases. The J segment lost 4 bases and the V segment lost 6 bases, leaving 9 bases of the junction unmatched. CDR1 and CDR2 from the germline V gene are MRHNA and SNTAGT. This CDR3 is 15 amino acids long. The CDR3 reads CASRRASGGYNEQFF. CDR3 bases: TGTGCCAGCAGGCGCGCGTCGGGGGGATACAATGAGCAGTTCTTC.

The chain combines TRBV2 with TRBJ1-5; 8 nucleotides match TRBD1. The CDR3 totals 15 residues. J lost 11 bases, V lost 2 bases, and 11 bases had no gene match. Looked up from germline, CDR1 is SNHLY and CDR2 is FYNNEI. In DNA form, the CDR3 reads TGTGCCAGCAGTGAAAAAGGGACAGGAGTTGGGGCCCAGCATTTT. The encoded protein is CASSEKGTGVGAQHF.

This chain joins TRBV9 and TRBJ2-1, with D perhaps matching TRBD1 (6 bases). Germline V CDR1 and CDR2: SGDLS, YYNGEE. Between the trimmed V and J ends, which lost 2 bases and 6 bases, there was a span of 12 bases. The CDR3 has 14 residues. CDR3 bases: TGTGCCAGCAGCGTGGGGGCTCCCTCCAATGAGCAGTTCTTC. It translates to CASSVGAPSNEQFF.

V and J are TRBV20-1 and TRBJ2-7; D ambiguous. Germline CDR1 and CDR2: DFQATT and SNEGSKA (reference sequence). V was shortened by 0 bases and J by 3 bases, with 3 bases between the two germline ends. The CDR3 runs to 11 residues. In DNA, the CDR3 is TGCAGTGCTAGAGATTACTACGAGCAGTACTTC. It codes for CSARDYYEQYF.

The chain couples TRBV14 to TRBJ2-5; possibly TRBD2 for D (5 bases). V lost 1 base and J lost 5, with 5 bases in between. Germline values: CDR1 SGHDN, CDR2 FVKESK. The CDR3 loop spans 12 amino acids. CDR3 loop: CASSQVAETQYF. Written as DNA, the CDR3 is TGTGCCAGCAGCCAAGTAGCGGAGACCCAGTACTTC.

This chain links TRBV6-6 with TRBJ1-2; 7 nucleotides align to TRBD1. Trimming cost V 6 bases and J 7 bases; bases outside gene matches: 2. CDR3 length: 11 amino acids. The germline CDR1 and CDR2 sequences are MNHNY and SVGAGI (reference sequence). The CDR3 sequence: CASSQGVGYTF. CDR3 coding DNA: TGTGCCAGCAGCCAGGGGGTTGGCTACACCTTC.

This clone was seen more than once but under ten times. This chain connects TRBV7-9 to TRBJ2-1; D may be TRBD2 (5 bases). Per germline, CDR1 SEHNR and CDR2 FQNEAQ (reference sequence). Trimming shortened V by 5 bases and J by 4 bases, and 18 bases separated the two germline ends. The CDR3 covers 16 residues. CDR3 coding DNA: TGTGCCAGCAGCACAATCCGAGGACTTAAGTACAATGAGCAGTTCTTC. It translates to CASSTIRGLKYNEQFF.